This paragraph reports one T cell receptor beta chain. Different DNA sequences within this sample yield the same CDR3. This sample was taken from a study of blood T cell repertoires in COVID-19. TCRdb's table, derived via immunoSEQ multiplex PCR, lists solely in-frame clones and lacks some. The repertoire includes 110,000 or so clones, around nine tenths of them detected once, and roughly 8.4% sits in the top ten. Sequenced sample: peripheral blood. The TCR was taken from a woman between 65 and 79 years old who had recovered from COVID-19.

In DNA form, the CDR3 reads TGCGCCAGCAGCTTGGGGCAGGGGAATGAAAAACTGTTTTTT. This encodes CASSLGQGNEKLFF. The rearrangement links TRBV5-1 to TRBJ1-4, with D possibly TRBD1 on 6 matching bases. Germline-derived CDR1 and CDR2 are SGHRS and YFSETQ. The CDR3 covers 14 residues. V lost 0 bases to trimming and J lost 5 bases, with 8 bases between them.